A selection of T cell receptor beta chains follows, all from one sample in a study of blood T cell repertoires in COVID-19. The method was immunoSEQ multiplex PCR; TCRdb's version includes in-frame clones alone and lacks a portion of them. The table has a few hundred thousand clones, roughly nine tenths seen once; the top ten hold more than 0.8%. The material sequenced was PBMCs or T cells enriched from blood (not recorded which). These receptors all come from a man aged 18 to 29 who had recovered from COVID-19. Each CDR3 is given without its conserved first and last residue.

v_call	j_call	cdr3_aa
TRBV29-1	TRBJ2-5	SVTGVRWETQY
TRBV6-2/TRBV6-3	TRBJ2-6	ASSNGGSGANVLT
TRBV7-3	TRBJ2-2	ASSLISAATTGELF
TRBV5-1	TRBJ1-4	ASSLTPGATNEKLF
TRBV9	TRBJ2-2	ASSVARGSPGELF
TRBV7-9	TRBJ2-6	ASSLSQAGANVLT
TRBV7-2	TRBJ2-5	ASSLLGSGAQY
TRBV30	TRBJ1-2	AWRGIGVTNYGYT
TRBV21-1	TRBJ2-3	ASSSRDRGQADTQY
TRBV18	TRBJ2-2	ASSSTRDTNTGELF
TRBV27	TRBJ1-1	ASSIDFRNTEAF
TRBV18	TRBJ1-5	ASSLTGLGNQPQH
TRBV5-1	TRBJ1-3	ASSLTGQGGNTIY
TRBV24-1	TRBJ1-6	ATSPFPYTGGTVDNSPLH
TRBV6-1	TRBJ2-7	ASSEGSRLYEQY
TRBV5-6	TRBJ1-2	ASSSNYGYT
TRBV3-1/TRBV3-2	TRBJ1-2	ASSQDLTVHGYT
TRBV2	TRBJ1-2	ASRSGQGIYGYT
TRBV28	TRBJ2-1	ASSLRSSGGESF
TRBV5-1	TRBJ1-2	ASSLDSQGPYGYT
TRBV5-1	TRBJ2-5	ATGKGQGQETQY
TRBV28	TRBJ1-1	ASTSPGQGNTEAF
TRBV19	TRBJ2-3	ASSGGGGTDTQY
TRBV6-2/TRBV6-3	TRBJ2-2	ASSSPGLAGGAGELF
TRBV6-5	TRBJ1-2	ASSYTSTRGGLLT
TRBV7-3	TRBJ2-2	ASSLERRQGTTGELF
TRBV12-5	TRBJ2-1	ASGFWRGLYNEQF
TRBV10-3	TRBJ2-2	AISGGKDGRDTGELF
TRBV6-5	TRBJ1-6	ASSRTTGPYSPLH
TRBV29-1	TRBJ1-3	SAGDLLSGNTIY
TRBV5-1	TRBJ2-5	ASSPGTGLETQY